The 22 T cell receptor beta chains reported below all come from one sample, sequenced in a study of brain T cells in children with intractable seizures. Sequenced by immunoSEQ multiplex PCR; TCRdb stores in-frame clones only, minus some. Here the sample spans 100,000 to 120,000 clones, 94% being singletons. The sample consisted of peripheral blood, taken at surgery. These receptors all come from a boy under two years old with hemimegalencephaly and intractable seizures.

V is TRBV28 and J is TRBJ2-1; D could derive from TRBD1 or TRBD2 (6 bases each). The V and J ends lost 1 base and 2 bases respectively, with 12 bases between them. Per the germline V gene, CDR1 is MDHEN and CDR2 is SYDVKM. The CDR3 consists of 16 residues. The CDR3 here is CASSLSIGGPYNEQFF. The CDR3 bases are TGTGCCAGCAGTTTATCCATCGGGGGCCCCTACAATGAGCAGTTCTTC.

The chain links TRBV20-1 to TRBJ2-1; D gene unclear. In germline, CDR1 is DFQATT, CDR2 SNEGSKA (reference sequence). The CDR3 consists of 8 residues. V gave up 5 bases and J gave up 10 bases, with 3 bases separating them. The CDR3 reads CSAPEQFF. DNA for the CDR3: TGCAGTGCTCCCGAGCAGTTCTTC.

The chain has TRBV28 and TRBJ1-3, with D possibly matching TRBD1 (5 bases). Germline V gene sequence: CDR1 MDHEN, CDR2 SYDVKM. There are 16 residues in the CDR3. The V end was cut by 6 bases, the J end by 6 bases, with 21 bases between. The CDR3 DNA reads as TGTGCCAGCAGCGCACCGGGACCAGGGACGGAAAACACCATATATTTT. This translates into CASSAPGPGTENTIYF.

The J gene is TRBJ2-7, the V gene TRBV6-5, with TRBD1 identical over 7 bases. Unmatched junction bases numbered 5, after V lost 7 bases and J lost 2 bases. The CDR3 length is 13 residues. Germline V gene sequence: CDR1 MNHEY, CDR2 SVGAGI. CDR3 region: CASINRGAYEQYF. Written as DNA, the CDR3 is TGTGCCAGCATCAACAGGGGTGCCTACGAGCAGTACTTC.

The rearrangement uses TRBV5-1 and TRBJ2-1; 10 bases fit TRBD2. Germline V lookup: CDR1 SGHRS, CDR2 YFSETQ. J gave up 6 bases and V 2 bases, and 2 bases lay outside the gene matches. The CDR3 length is 14 residues. The CDR3 nucleotides read TGCGCCAGCAGCTTAGGACTAGCGGCCAATGAGCAGTTCTTC. This sequence encodes CASSLGLAANEQFF.

The chain couples TRBV5-6 to TRBJ1-5; D not resolved. Germline values: CDR1 SGHDT, CDR2 YYEEEE. Trimming took off 1 base at V and 4 bases at J, with 12 bases between the two ends. The CDR3 sequence is 15 residues long. CDR3 sequence: CASSLTPESNQPQHF. CDR3 coding DNA: TGTGCCAGCAGCTTGACGCCAGAGTCAAATCAGCCCCAGCATTTT.

The chain links TRBV7-9 to TRBJ2-7, with D maybe TRBD1 (6 bases). V lost 1 base and J 2 bases, leaving 12 bases between the germline ends. Germline-derived CDR1 and CDR2 are SEHNR and FQNEAQ (reference sequence). The CDR3 sequence is 15 residues long. The CDR3 DNA follows: TGTGCCAGCAGCTTAGTCGACAGGTCTGCCTACGAGCAGTACTTC. Protein sequence: CASSLVDRSAYEQYF.

The J gene is TRBJ1-6, the V gene TRBV28; TRBD1 matches 9 bases. The CDR3 runs 13 residues. Losses at the gene ends were 4 bases for V and 8 bases for J; bases not matched to a gene: 0. Germline V gene lookup returns CDR1 MDHEN and CDR2 SYDVKM. DNA for the CDR3: TGTGCCAGCAGTTACAGGGGGCATTCACCCCTCCACTTT. This translates into CASSYRGHSPLHF.

The chain uses TRBV27 and TRBJ1-5; D is unresolved. Per germline, CDR1 MNHEY and CDR2 SMNVEV (reference sequence). V dropped 5 bases and J dropped 0 bases, with 11 bases sitting between them. This CDR3 spans 15 amino acids. The CDR3 DNA reads TGTGCCAGCAGTCCACAAATTGATAGCAATCAGCCCCAGCATTTT. Its translation: CASSPQIDSNQPQHF.

The DNA of the CDR3 is TGTGCCAGCAGTGTCCGGACTAACACTGAAGCTTTCTTT. Amino acids: CASSVRTNTEAFF. The rearrangement links TRBV6-2 or TRBV6-3 to TRBJ1-1; D is unclear. V lost 5 bases and J lost 2, with 9 bases in between. Germline V gene sequence: CDR1 MNHEY, CDR2 SVGEGT. The CDR3 covers 13 residues.

The chain employs TRBV23-1 and TRBJ2-6, with a weak D call TRBD2 (6 bases). TRBV23-1 is filed as an ORF, its function uncertain. The CDR3 consists of 15 residues. Trimming took 7 bases from V and 4 from J, leaving 14 bases between them. The CDR3 sequence is CASTFRGTGANVLTF. CDR3 nucleotides: TGCGCCAGCACCTTTCGGGGGACGGGGGCCAACGTCCTGACTTTC.

V gene TRBV18 combines with J gene TRBJ1-2; TRBD1 is a possible D gene (5 bases). The V and J ends lost 6 bases and 3 bases respectively, with 11 bases between them. Germline loops: CDR1 KGHSH, CDR2 LQKENI. This CDR3 is built from 13 residues. For the CDR3, the DNA is TGTGCCAGCTCGTTTGGAGGGGACTATGGCTACACCTTC. Its protein is CASSFGGDYGYTF.

The chain is built from TRBV27 and TRBJ2-1; 10 positions match TRBD2. Germline values: CDR1 MNHEY, CDR2 SMNVEV (reference sequence). V shed 6 bases, J shed 6 bases, and the junction held 11 bases outside the gene matches. The CDR3 is 16 residues long. As DNA, the CDR3 is TGTGCCAGCAGATCACCTAGCGGGAGTTCTTTCAATGAGCAGTTCTTC. It yields the protein CASRSPSGSSFNEQFF.

J is TRBJ2-3 and V is TRBV18; TRBD1 matches 8 bases. This CDR3 contains 16 residues. J lost 2 bases, V lost 0 bases, and 4 bases had no gene match. From germline, CDR1 is KGHSH and CDR2 LQKENI. The CDR3 reads CASSPPTGALTDTQYF. The CDR3 DNA reads TGTGCCAGCTCACCACCGACAGGGGCCCTCACAGATACGCAGTATTTT.

The V call is TRBV6-1, the J call TRBJ2-2; 7 bases fit TRBD1. V was pared by 2 bases and J by 0 bases, with 3 bases of the junction left unmatched. Germline CDR1 is MNHNS and CDR2 is SASEGT. This CDR3 is 16 amino acids long. CDR3 residues: CASSEFGTANTGELFF. The CDR3 DNA follows: TGTGCCAGCAGTGAATTCGGGACAGCGAACACCGGGGAGCTGTTTTTT.

The chain uses TRBV5-1 and TRBJ2-5, with TRBD1 matching over 9 bases. Germline CDR1 reads SGHRS; CDR2 reads YFSETQ. The length of the CDR3 is 14 residues. J lost 4 bases, V lost 3 bases, and 4 bases had no gene match. CDR3 region: CASSSSTGGETQYF. In nucleotides, the CDR3 is TGCGCCAGCAGCTCATCGACAGGGGGAGAGACCCAGTACTTC. The full variable domain, completed using reference TRBV5-1 and TRBJ2-5, is KAGVTQTPRYLIKTRGQQVTLSCSPISGHRSVSWYQQTPGQGLQFLFEYFSETQRNKGNFPGRFSGRQFSNSRSEMNVSTLELGDSALYLCASSSSTGGETQYFGPGTRLLVL.

V usage is TRBV4-2 and J usage is TRBJ2-1, with 11 bases fitting TRBD2. The trim removed 1 base at V and 2 bases at J, leaving 4 bases unmatched. The germline V gene encodes CDR1 LGHNA and CDR2 YNFKEQ. CDR3 size: 17 residues. The CDR3 DNA reads as TGTGCCAGCAGCCAAGGATCGACTAGCGGGACCTACAATGAGCAGTTCTTC. Translating gives CASSQGSTSGTYNEQFF.

The chain recombines TRBV7-3 with TRBJ2-1, with TRBD2 matching over 8 bases. This CDR3 has 17 amino acids. Germline V lookup: CDR1 SGHTA, CDR2 FQGTGA. V shed 5 bases and J 7 bases; nucleotides not matched to a gene: 16. CDR3 protein: CASSPEPGGRMGNEQFF. The CDR3 DNA reads as TGTGCCAGCAGCCCCGAGCCAGGCGGGAGGATGGGGAATGAGCAGTTCTTC.

The V and J genes are TRBV7-9 and TRBJ1-3, with a tentative D call TRBD1 (6 bases). This CDR3 comprises 16 residues. Trimming left V 5 bases short and J 4 bases short, with 18 bases between. Germline V gene sequence: CDR1 SEHNR, CDR2 FQNEAQ (reference sequence). The CDR3 reads CASSPPEGHYGNTIYF. In nucleotides, the CDR3 is TGTGCCAGCAGCCCTCCTGAGGGACACTACGGAAACACCATATATTTT.

The chain couples TRBV6-2 or TRBV6-3 to TRBJ2-1, with D perhaps matching TRBD2 (6 bases). V lost 4 bases, J lost 4 bases, and 20 bases lay in between. Germline lookup yields CDR1 MNHEY and CDR2 SVGEGT. The CDR3 runs 17 residues. CDR3 residues: CASSSGTSRPLYNEQFF. CDR3 nucleotides: TGTGCCAGCAGTTCCGGCACTAGCCGACCCTTATACAATGAGCAGTTCTTC.

The chain employs TRBV6-5 and TRBJ1-2, with TRBD1 as a possible D gene (5 bases). The CDR3 has 11 amino acids. Between the trimmed V and J ends, which lost 11 bases and 5 bases, there was a span of 12 bases. Germline CDR1 MNHEY, CDR2 SVGAGI. CDR3 nucleotides: TGTGCCTCAGGGCAGACTTATGGCTACACCTTC. The encoded protein is CASGQTYGYTF.

Comment on this clone: A read error may produce the germline difference seen at one junction end. The chain combines TRBV10-3 with TRBJ2-7, with 7 bases fitting TRBD2. Germline V gene data show CDR1 as ENHRY and CDR2 as SYGVKD. CDR3 length: 12 amino acids. DNA of the CDR3: TGTGCCATCAGTGAGACCGGGACTGGGGAGGGCTTC. It encodes CAISETGTGEGF.